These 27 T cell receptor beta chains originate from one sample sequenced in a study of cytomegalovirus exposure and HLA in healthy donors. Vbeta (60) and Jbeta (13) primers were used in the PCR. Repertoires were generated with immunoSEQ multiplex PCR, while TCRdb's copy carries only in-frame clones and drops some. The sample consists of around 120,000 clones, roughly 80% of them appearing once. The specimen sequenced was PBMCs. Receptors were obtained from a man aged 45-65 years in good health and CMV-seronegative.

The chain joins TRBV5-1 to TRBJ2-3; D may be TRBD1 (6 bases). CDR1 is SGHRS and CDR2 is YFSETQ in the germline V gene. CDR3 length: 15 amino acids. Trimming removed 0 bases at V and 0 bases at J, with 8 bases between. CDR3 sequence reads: CASSLGTASTDTQYF. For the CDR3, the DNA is TGCGCCAGCAGCTTGGGGACAGCTAGCACAGATACGCAGTATTTT.

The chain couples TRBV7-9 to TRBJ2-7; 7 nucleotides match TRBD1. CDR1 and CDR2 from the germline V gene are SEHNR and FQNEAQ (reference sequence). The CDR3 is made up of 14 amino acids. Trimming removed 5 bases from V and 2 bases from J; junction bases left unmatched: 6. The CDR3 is CASSAGTAAYEQYF. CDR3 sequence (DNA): TGTGCCAGCAGCGCCGGGACAGCAGCCTACGAGCAGTACTTC.

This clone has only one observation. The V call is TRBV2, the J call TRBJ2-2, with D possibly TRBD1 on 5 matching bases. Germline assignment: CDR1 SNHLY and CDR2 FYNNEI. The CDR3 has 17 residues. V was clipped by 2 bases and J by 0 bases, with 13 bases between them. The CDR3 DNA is TGTGCCAGCAGTGAAAAGGGGCCAGCAGCGAACACCGGGGAGCTGTTTTTT. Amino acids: CASSEKGPAANTGELFF.

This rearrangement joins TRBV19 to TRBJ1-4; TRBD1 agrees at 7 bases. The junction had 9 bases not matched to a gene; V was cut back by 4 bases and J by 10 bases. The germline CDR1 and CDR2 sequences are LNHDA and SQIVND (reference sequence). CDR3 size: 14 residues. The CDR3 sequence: CASSNRDSLRKLFF. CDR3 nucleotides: TGTGCCAGTAGTAACCGGGACAGCCTGCGAAAACTGTTTTTT. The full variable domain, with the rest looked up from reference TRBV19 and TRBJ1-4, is DGGITQSPKYLFRKEGQNVTLSCEQNLNHDAMYWYRQDPGQGLRLIYYSQIVNDFQKGDIAEGYSVSREKKESFPLTVTSAQKNPTAFYLCASSNRDSLRKLFFGSGTQLSVL.

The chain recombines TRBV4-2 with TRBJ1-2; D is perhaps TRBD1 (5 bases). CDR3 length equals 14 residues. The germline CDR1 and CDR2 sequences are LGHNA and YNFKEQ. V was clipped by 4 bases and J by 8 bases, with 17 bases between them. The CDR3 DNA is TGTGCCAGCAGCCCGAGCGGGGGGTTAGGCGGCTACACCTTC. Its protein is CASSPSGGLGGYTF.

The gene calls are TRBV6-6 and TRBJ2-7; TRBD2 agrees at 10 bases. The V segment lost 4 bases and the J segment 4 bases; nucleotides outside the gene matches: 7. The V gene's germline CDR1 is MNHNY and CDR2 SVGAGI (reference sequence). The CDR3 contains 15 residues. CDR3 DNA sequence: TGTGCCAGCAGTTTCCTAGCGGGAGCAACATACGAGCAGTACTTC. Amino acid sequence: CASSFLAGATYEQYF.

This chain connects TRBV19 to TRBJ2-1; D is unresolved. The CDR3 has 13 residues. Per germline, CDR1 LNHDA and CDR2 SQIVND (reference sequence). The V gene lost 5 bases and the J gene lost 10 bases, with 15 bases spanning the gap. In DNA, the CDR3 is TGTGCCAGTAGTCCGGTCCTCCCCTCGGAGCAGTTCTTC. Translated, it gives CASSPVLPSEQFF.

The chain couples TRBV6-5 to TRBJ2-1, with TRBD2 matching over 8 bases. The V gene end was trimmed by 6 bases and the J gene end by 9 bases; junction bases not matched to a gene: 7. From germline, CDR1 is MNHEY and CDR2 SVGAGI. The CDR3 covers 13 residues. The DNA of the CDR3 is TGTGCCAGCAGCCGGGGGGGGCAGGGTGAGCAGTTCTTC. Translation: CASSRGGQGEQFF.

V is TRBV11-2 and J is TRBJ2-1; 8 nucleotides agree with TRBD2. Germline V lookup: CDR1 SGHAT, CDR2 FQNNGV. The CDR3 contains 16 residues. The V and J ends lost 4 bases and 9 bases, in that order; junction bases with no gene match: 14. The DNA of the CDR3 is TGTGCCAGCAGCTCTACACTCGGGAGGGGGTACGGTGAGCAGTTCTTC. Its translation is CASSSTLGRGYGEQFF.

The CDR3 loop reads CASRDRQGNLNTEAFF. Here the CDR3 DNA reads TGTGCCAGCAGAGACCGACAGGGGAATCTTAACACTGAAGCTTTCTTT. The rearrangement uses TRBV5-6 and TRBJ1-1, with 8 bases aligning to TRBD1. CDR1 and CDR2 from the germline V gene are SGHDT and YYEEEE. This CDR3 is 16 amino acids long. The trim removed 5 bases at V and 2 bases at J, leaving 11 bases unmatched.

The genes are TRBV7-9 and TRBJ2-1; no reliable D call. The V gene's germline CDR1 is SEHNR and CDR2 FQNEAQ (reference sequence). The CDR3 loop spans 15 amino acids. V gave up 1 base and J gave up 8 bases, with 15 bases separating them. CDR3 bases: TGTGCCAGCAGCTTAGTGTCAGGCGTAGGTGATGAGCAGTTCTTC. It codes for CASSLVSGVGDEQFF.

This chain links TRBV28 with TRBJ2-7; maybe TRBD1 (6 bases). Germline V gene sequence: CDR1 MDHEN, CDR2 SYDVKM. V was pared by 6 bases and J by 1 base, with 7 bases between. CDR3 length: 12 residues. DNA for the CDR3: TGTGCCAGCAGCCAGGGGTCCTACGAGCAGTACTTC. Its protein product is CASSQGSYEQYF. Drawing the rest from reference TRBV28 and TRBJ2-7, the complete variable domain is DVKVTQSSRYLVKRTGEKVFLECVQDMDHENMFWYRQDPGLGLRLIYFSYDVKMKEKGDIPEGYSVSREKKERFSLILESASTNQTSMYLCASSQGSYEQYFGPGTRLTVT.

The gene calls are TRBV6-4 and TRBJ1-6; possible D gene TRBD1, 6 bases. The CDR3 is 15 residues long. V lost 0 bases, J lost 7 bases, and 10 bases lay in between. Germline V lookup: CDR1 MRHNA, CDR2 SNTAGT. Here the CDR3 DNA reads TGTGCCAGCAGTGACTCCACAGGGCGAAATTCACCCCTCCACTTT. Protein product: CASSDSTGRNSPLHF.

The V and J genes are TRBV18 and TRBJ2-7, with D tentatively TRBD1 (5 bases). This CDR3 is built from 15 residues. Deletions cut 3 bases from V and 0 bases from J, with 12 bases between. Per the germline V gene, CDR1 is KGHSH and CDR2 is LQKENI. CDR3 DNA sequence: TGTGCCAGCTCACCGATCCCGGACAACTCCTACGAGCAGTACTTC. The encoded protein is CASSPIPDNSYEQYF. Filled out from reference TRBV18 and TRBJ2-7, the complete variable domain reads NAGVMQNPRHLVRRRGQEARLRCSPMKGHSHVYWYRQLPEEGLKFMVYLQKENIIDESGMPKERFSAEFPKEGPSILRIQQVVRGDSAAYFCASSPIPDNSYEQYFGPGTRLTVT.

The CDR3 loop reads CASSLSGGNTGELFF. CDR3 in DNA: TGTGCCAGCAGCTTATCCGGGGGGAACACCGGGGAGCTGTTTTTT. V and J are TRBV7-2 and TRBJ2-2; perhaps TRBD2 as D (6 bases). CDR1 SGHTA and CDR2 FQGNSA come from the germline V gene. Trimming shortened V by 2 bases and J by 1 base, and 8 bases separated the two germline ends. The CDR3 runs 15 residues.

The CDR3 region has the DNA TGTGCCAGCAGCACGGGACAGGGGGGACAAGAGACCCAGTACTTC. This translates into CASSTGQGGQETQYF. The chain couples TRBV7-7 to TRBJ2-5; 11 nucleotides agree with TRBD1. Trimming at V came to 5 bases and at J to 2 bases, leaving 4 bases not matched to a gene. The length of the CDR3 is 15 residues. Per germline, CDR1 SSHAT and CDR2 FNYEAQ (reference sequence). Drawing the rest from reference TRBV7-7 and TRBJ2-5, the complete variable domain is GAGVSQSPRYKVTKRGQDVTLRCDPISSHATLYWYQQALGQGPEFLTYFNYEAQPDKSGLPSDRFSAERPEGSISTLTIQRTEQRDSAMYRCASSTGQGGQETQYFGPGTRLLVL.

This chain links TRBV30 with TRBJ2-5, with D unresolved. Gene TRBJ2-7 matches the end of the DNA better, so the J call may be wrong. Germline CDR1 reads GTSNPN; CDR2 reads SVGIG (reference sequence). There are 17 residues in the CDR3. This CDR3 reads CAGRRSLKTPYSYEQYF. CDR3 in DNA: TGTGCCGGTAGAAGGAGCCTTAAAACCCCTTACTCCTACGAGCAGTACTTC.

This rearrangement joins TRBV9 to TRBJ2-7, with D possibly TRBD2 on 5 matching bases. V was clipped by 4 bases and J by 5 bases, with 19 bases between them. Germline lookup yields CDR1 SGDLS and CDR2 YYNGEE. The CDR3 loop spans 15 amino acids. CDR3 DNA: TGTGCCAGCAGCCTCTTAGAAGGGTCCGGGGACGAGCAGTACTTC. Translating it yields CASSLLEGSGDEQYF.

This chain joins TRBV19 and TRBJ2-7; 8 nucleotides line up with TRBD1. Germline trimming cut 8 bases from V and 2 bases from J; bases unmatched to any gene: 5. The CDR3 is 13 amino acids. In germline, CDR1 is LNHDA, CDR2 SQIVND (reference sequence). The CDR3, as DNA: TGTGCCAGTTCCGAGACAGGGGCCTACGAGCAGTACTTC. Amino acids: CASSETGAYEQYF.

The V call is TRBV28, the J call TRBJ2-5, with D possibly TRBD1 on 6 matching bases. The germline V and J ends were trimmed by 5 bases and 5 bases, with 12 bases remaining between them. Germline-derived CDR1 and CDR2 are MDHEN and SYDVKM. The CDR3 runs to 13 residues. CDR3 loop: CASSPGQIETQYF. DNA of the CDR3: TGTGCCAGCAGTCCGGGACAAATCGAGACCCAGTACTTC.

Written as DNA, the CDR3 is TGTGCCTGGAGTGGACTCACCATGAACACTGAAGCTTTCTTT. Residues: CAWSGLTMNTEAFF. The chain combines TRBV30 with TRBJ1-1; D not certain. Germline V CDR1 and CDR2: GTSNPN, SVGIG (reference sequence). V gave up 1 base and J gave up 0 bases, with 9 bases separating them. The CDR3 is made up of 14 amino acids.

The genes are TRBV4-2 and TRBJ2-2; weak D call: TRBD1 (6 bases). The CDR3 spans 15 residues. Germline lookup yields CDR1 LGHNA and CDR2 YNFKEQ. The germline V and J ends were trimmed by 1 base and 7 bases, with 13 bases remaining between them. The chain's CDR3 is CASSQVRGNSGELFF. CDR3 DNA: TGTGCCAGCAGCCAAGTGAGGGGGAATAGCGGGGAGCTGTTTTTT.

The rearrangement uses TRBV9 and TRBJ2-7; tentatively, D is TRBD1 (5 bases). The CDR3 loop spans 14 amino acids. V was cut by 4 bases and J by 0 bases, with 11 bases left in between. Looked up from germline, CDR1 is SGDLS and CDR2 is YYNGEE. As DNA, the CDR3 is TGTGCCAGCAGCCCCCTGACAGCCTCCTACGAGCAGTACTTC. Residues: CASSPLTASYEQYF. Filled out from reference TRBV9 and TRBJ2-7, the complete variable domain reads DSGVTQTPKHLITATGQRVTLRCSPRSGDLSVYWYQQSLDQGLQFLIQYYNGEERAKGNILERFSAQQFPDLHSELNLSSLELGDSALYFCASSPLTASYEQYFGPGTRLTVT.

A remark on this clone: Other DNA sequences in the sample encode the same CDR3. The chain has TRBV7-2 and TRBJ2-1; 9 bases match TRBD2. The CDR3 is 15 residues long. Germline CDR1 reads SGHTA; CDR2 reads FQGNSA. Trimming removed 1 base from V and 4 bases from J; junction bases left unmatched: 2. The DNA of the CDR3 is TGTGCCAGCAGCTTAGTTAGCGGGGGATACAATGAGCAGTTCTTC. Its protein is CASSLVSGGYNEQFF.

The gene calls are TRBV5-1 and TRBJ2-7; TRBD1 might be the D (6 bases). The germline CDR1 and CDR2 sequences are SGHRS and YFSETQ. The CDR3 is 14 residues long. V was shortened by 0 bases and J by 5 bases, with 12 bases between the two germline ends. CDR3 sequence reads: CASSLAAGVNEQYF. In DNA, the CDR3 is TGCGCCAGCAGCTTGGCGGCAGGGGTAAACGAGCAGTACTTC.

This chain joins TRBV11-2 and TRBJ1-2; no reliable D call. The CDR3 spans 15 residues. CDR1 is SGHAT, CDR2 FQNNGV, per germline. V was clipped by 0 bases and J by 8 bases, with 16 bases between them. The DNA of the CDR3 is TGTGCCAGCAGCTTAGAAGGGAGGGTGGTGGAAGGCTACACCTTC. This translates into CASSLEGRVVEGYTF. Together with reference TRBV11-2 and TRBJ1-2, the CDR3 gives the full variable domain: EAGVAQSPRYKIIEKRQSVAFWCNPISGHATLYWYQQILGQGPKLLIQFQNNGVVDDSQLPKDRFSAERLKGVDSTLKIQPAKLEDSAVYLCASSLEGRVVEGYTFGSGTRLTVV.

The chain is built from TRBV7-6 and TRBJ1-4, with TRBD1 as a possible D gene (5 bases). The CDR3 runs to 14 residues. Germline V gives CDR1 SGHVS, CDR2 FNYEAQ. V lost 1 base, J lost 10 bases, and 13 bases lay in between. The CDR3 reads CASSLDPQGGKLFF. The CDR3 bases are TGTGCCAGCAGCTTAGATCCGCAGGGAGGAAAACTGTTTTTT. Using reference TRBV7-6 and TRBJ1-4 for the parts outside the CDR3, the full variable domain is GAGVSQSPRYKVTKRGQDVALRCDPISGHVSLYWYRQALGQGPEFLTYFNYEAQQDKSGLPNDRFSAERPEGSISTLTIQRTEQRDSAMYRCASSLDPQGGKLFFGSGTQLSVL.